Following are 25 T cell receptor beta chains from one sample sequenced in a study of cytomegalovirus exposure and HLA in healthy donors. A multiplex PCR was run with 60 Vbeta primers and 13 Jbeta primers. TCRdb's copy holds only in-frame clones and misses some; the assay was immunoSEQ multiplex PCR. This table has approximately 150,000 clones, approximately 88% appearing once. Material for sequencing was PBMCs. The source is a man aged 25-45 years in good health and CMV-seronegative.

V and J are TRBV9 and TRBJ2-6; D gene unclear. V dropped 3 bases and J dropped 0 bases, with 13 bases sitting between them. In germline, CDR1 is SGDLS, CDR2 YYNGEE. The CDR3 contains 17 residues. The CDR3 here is CASSAPRGASGANVLTF. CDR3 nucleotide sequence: TGTGCCAGCAGCGCCCCCAGAGGTGCCTCTGGGGCCAACGTCCTGACTTTC.

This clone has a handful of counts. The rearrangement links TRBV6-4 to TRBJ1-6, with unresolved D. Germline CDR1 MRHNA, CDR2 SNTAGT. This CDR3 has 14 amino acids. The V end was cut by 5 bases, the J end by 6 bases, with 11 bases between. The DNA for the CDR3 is TGTGCCAGCAGTCCGACACCTACTAATTCACCCCTCCACTTT. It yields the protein CASSPTPTNSPLHF.

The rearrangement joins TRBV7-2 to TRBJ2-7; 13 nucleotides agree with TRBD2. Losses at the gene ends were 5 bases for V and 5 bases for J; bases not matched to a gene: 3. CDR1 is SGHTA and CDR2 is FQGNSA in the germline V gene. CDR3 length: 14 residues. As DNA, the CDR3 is TGTGCCAGCAGCCCCGGACTAGCGGGAGACGAGCAGTACTTC. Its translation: CASSPGLAGDEQYF.

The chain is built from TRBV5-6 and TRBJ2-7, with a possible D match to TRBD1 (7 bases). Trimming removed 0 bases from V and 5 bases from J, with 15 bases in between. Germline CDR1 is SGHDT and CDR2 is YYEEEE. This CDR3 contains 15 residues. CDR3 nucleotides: TGTGCCAGCAGCTTGGTGACAGGGAGGTTAGACGAGCAGTACTTC. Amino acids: CASSLVTGRLDEQYF.

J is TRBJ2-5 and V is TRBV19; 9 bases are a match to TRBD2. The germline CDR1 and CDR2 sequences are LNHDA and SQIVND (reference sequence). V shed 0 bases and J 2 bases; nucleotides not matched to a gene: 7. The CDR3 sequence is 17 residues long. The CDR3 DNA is TGTGCCAGTAGTATAGATTTCGGGACTAGCAGACAAGAGACCCAGTACTTC. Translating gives CASSIDFGTSRQETQYF.

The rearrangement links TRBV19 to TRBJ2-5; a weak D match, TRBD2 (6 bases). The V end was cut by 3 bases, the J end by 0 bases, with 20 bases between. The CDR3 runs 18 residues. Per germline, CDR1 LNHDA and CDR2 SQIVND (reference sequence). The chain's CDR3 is CASSIQGRLAGNQETQYF. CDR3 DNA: TGTGCCAGTAGTATCCAGGGCCGCCTGGCGGGGAACCAAGAGACCCAGTACTTC.

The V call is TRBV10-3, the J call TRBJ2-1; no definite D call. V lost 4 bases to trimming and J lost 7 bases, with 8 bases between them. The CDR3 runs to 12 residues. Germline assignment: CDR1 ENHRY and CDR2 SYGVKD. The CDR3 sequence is CAISGAKNEQFF. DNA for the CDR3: TGTGCCATCAGTGGCGCTAAAAATGAGCAGTTCTTC.

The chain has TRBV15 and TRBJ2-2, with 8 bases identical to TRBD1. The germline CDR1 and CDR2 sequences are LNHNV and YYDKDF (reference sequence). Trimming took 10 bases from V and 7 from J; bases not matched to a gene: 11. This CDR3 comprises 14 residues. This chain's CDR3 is CASSGQGAFGELFF. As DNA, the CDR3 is TGTGCCAGCTCGGGGCAGGGGGCGTTCGGGGAGCTGTTTTTT. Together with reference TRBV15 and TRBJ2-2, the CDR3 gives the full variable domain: DAMVIQNPRYQVTQFGKPVTLSCSQTLNHNVMYWYQQKSSQAPKLLFHYYDKDFNNEADTPDNFQSRRPNTSFCFLDIRSPGLGDTAMYLCASSGQGAFGELFFGEGSRLTVL.

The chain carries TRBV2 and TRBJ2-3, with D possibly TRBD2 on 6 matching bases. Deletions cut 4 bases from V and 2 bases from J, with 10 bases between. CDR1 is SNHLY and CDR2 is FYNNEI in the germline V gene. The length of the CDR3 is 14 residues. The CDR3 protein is CASSGGGNTDTQYF. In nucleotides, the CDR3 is TGTGCCAGCAGTGGTGGGGGGAACACAGATACGCAGTATTTT.

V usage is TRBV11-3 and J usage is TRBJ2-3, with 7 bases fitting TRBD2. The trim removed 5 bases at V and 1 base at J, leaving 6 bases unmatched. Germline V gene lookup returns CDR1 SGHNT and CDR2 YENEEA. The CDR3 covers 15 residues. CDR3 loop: CASSDQRGGTDTQYF. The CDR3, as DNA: TGTGCCAGCAGCGATCAGCGGGGAGGCACAGATACGCAGTATTTT.

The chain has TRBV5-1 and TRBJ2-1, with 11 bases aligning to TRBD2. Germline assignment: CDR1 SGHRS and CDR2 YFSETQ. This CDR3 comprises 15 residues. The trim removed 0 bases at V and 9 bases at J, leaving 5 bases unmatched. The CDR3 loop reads CASSLVAGGPGEQFF. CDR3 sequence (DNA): TGCGCCAGCAGCTTGGTAGCGGGGGGGCCCGGTGAGCAGTTCTTC.

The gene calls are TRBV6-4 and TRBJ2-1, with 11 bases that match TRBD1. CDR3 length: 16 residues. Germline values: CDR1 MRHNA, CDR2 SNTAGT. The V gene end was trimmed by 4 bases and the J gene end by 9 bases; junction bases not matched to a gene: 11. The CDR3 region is CASSVLPGQGVLEQFF. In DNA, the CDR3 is TGTGCCAGCAGTGTCCTCCCGGGACAGGGGGTTCTTGAGCAGTTCTTC.

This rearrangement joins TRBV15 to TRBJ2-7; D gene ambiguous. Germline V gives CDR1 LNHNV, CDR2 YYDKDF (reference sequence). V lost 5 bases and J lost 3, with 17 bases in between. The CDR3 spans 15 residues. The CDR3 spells CATSVQSRVYYEQYF. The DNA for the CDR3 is TGTGCCACCAGCGTTCAAAGTCGCGTATACTACGAGCAGTACTTC.

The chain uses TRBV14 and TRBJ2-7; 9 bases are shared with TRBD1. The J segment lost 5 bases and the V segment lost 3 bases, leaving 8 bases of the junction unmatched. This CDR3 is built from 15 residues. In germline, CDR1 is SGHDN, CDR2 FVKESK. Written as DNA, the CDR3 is TGTGCCAGCAGCCATGGCCGGGACAGGGACGACGAGCAGTACTTC. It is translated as CASSHGRDRDDEQYF. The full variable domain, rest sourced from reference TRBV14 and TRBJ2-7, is EAGVTQFPSHSVIEKGQTVTLRCDPISGHDNLYWYRRVMGKEIKFLLHFVKESKQDESGMPNNRFLAERTGGTYSTLKVQPAELEDSGVYFCASSHGRDRDDEQYFGPGTRLTVT.

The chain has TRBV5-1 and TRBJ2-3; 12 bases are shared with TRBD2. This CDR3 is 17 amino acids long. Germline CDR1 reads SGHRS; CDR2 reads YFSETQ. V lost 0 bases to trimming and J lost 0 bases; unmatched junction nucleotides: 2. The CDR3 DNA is TGCGCCAGCAGCTTGGAACTAGCGGGAGGTAGCACAGATACGCAGTATTTT. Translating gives CASSLELAGGSTDTQYF.

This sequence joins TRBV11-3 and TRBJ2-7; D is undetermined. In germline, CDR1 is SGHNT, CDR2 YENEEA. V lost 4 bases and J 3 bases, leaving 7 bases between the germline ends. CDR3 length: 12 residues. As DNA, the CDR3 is TGTGCCAGCAGCTACAACAACTACGAGCAGTACTTC. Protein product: CASSYNNYEQYF.

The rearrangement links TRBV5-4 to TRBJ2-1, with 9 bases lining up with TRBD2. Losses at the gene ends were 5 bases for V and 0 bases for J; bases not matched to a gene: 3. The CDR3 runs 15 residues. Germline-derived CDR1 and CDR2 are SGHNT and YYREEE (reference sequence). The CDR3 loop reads CASRRLADSYNEQFF. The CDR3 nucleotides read TGTGCCAGCAGAAGACTAGCGGACTCCTACAATGAGCAGTTCTTC.

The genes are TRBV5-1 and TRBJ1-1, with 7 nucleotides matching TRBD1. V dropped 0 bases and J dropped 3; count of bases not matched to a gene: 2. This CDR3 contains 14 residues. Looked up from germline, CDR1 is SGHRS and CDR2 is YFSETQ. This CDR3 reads CASSLGGTDTEAFF. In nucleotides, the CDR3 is TGCGCCAGCAGCTTGGGGGGGACAGACACTGAAGCTTTCTTT. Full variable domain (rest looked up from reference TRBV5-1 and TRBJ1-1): KAGVTQTPRYLIKTRGQQVTLSCSPISGHRSVSWYQQTPGQGLQFLFEYFSETQRNKGNFPGRFSGRQFSNSRSEMNVSTLELGDSALYLCASSLGGTDTEAFFGQGTRLTVV.

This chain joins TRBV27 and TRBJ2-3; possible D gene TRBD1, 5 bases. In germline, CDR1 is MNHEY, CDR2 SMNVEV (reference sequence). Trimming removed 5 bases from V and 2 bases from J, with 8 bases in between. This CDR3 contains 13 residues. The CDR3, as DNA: TGTGCCAGCAGTCTCAGGGCCACAGATACGCAGTATTTT. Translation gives CASSLRATDTQYF.

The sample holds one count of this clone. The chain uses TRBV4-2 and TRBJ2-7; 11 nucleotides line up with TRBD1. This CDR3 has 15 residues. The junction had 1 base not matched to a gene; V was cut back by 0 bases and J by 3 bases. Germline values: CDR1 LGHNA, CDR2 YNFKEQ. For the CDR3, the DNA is TGTGCCAGCAGCCAAGAGGGGACAGGGGGCTACGAGCAGTACTTC. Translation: CASSQEGTGGYEQYF.

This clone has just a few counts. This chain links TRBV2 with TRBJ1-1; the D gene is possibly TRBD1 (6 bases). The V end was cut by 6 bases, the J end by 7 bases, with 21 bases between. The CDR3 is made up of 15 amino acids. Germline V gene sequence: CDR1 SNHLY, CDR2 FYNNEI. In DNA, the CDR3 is TGTGCCAGCAGATTAGCAAGGGGCAGGGGTTATGAAGCTTTCTTT. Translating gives CASRLARGRGYEAFF.

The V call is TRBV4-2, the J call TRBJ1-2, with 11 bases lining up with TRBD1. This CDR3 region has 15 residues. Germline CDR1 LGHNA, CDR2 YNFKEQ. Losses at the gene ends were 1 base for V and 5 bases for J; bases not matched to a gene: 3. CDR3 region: CASSQGTGGPYGYTF. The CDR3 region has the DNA TGTGCCAGCAGCCAAGGGACAGGGGGCCCATATGGCTACACCTTC.

The CDR3 DNA is TGTGCCAGCAGTTACACAGGGATGGGGACTGAAGCTTTCTTT. Residues: CASSYTGMGTEAFF. V usage is TRBV6-5 and J usage is TRBJ1-1; D may be TRBD1 (6 bases). The CDR3 is made up of 14 amino acids. Trimming took off 2 bases at V and 5 bases at J, with 12 bases between the two ends. CDR1 and CDR2 (germline): MNHEY, SVGAGI.

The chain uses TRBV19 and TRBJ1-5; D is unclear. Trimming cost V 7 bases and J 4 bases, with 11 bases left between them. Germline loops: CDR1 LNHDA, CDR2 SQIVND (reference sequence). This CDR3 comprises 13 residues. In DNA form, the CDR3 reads TGTGCCAGTAATTATATCGTGAATCAGCCCCAGCATTTT. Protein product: CASNYIVNQPQHF.

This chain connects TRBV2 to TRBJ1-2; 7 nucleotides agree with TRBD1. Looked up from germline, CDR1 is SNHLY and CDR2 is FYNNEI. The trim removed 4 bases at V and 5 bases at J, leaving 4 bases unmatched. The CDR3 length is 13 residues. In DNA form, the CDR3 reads TGTGCCAGCAGTGCCGGCAGGGGGTATGGCTACACCTTC. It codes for CASSAGRGYGYTF.